This TCR beta chain appears in the sequencing data of a study of blood T cell repertoires in COVID-19. Background on the study: Spain, Italy and the United States supplied samples that represented acute and convalescent COVID-19. The analysed material was cDNA or gDNA that came from T cells, B-cell-depleted T cells, or PBMCs.

Trimming stripped 0 bases from V and 5 bases from J, with 10 bases between. CDR3 length: 14 residues. Germline V gives CDR1 LNHNV, CDR2 YYDKDF (reference sequence). As processed by the authors: Amplifying reference gene primers gave estimates of nucleated cell counts. Some clones are missing from TCRdb's copy, which holds only in-frame ones; the method was immunoSEQ multiplex PCR. The DNA was the basis for D and trimming; V, J and clone size are from that table. Altogether over 90,000 clones are present, less than 85% being singletons, with the ten largest covering under 5%. Enrolled during active infection, Seattle patients were then followed longitudinally.

Sequenced material: peripheral blood. The chain joins TRBV15 to TRBJ1-2; tentatively, D is TRBD1 (5 bases). The clonotype was recovered from a man in his 70s with COVID-19, enrolled during active disease. The CDR3, as DNA: TGTGCCACCAGCAGAGATCAGACAGAATATGGCTACACCTTC. This translates into CATSRDQTEYGYTF.